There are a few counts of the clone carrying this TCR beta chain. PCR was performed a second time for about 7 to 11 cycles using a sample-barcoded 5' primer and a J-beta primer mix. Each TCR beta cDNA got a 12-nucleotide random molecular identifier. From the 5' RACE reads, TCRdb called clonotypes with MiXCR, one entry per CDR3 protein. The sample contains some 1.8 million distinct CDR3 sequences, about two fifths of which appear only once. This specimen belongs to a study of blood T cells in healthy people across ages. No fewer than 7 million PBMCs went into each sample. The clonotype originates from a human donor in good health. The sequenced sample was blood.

The CDR3 loop reads CASRYRGEQFF. CDR3 bases: TGTGCCAGCAGATATAGGGGTGAGCAGTTCTTC. This chain connects TRBV5-6 to TRBJ2-1, with a weak D call TRBD1 (5 bases). The V gene's germline CDR1 is SGHDT and CDR2 YYEEEE. V was shortened by 5 bases and J by 9 bases, with 9 bases between the two germline ends. The CDR3 sequence is 11 residues long.